The 30 T cell receptor beta chains listed next were all sequenced from one sample in a study of blood T cell repertoires in COVID-19. Clones were sequenced by immunoSEQ multiplex PCR, and TCRdb holds only the in-frame ones, with some missing. The profile covers some 110,000 clones, with 70% to 90% appearing a single time and less than 1.5% taken by the ten largest. The sequencing input was peripheral blood. These receptors were collected from a man aged 40-49 years with acute or convalescent COVID-19.

This chain connects TRBV6-5 to TRBJ2-5, with 11 bases lining up with TRBD2. This CDR3 comprises 15 residues. Per germline, CDR1 MNHEY and CDR2 SVGAGI. The junction had 7 bases not matched to a gene; V was cut back by 4 bases and J by 6 bases. The CDR3 DNA reads TGTGCCAGCAGTTCAGTAGCGGGAGGGCCTAAGACCCAGTACTTC. Its protein product is CASSSVAGGPKTQYF.

The chain has TRBV5-1 and TRBJ1-1; D call uncertain. The CDR3 consists of 13 residues. V was clipped by 4 bases and J by 5 bases, with 12 bases between them. Germline CDR1 and CDR2: SGHRS and YFSETQ. The CDR3 DNA reads TGCGCCAGCAGCCCAGACGGAGGGACTGAAGCTTTCTTT. This translates into CASSPDGGTEAFF.

The chain uses TRBV18 and TRBJ1-2; possible D gene TRBD1, 5 bases. Trimming took off 2 bases at V and 7 bases at J, with 20 bases between the two ends. Germline V gene sequence: CDR1 KGHSH, CDR2 LQKENI. The CDR3 length is 16 residues. Written as DNA, the CDR3 is TGTGCCAGCTCACCAAATTTCGGGGGACCAGCGGGTGGCTACACCTTC. This encodes CASSPNFGGPAGGYTF.

J is TRBJ1-1 and V is TRBV2; the match to TRBD1 covers 9 bases. Germline V gives CDR1 SNHLY, CDR2 FYNNEI. Losses at the gene ends were 3 bases for V and 7 bases for J; bases not matched to a gene: 9. The CDR3 loop spans 15 amino acids. The CDR3 DNA reads TGTGCCAGCAGTGAGTCTTGGGACAGGGATGGTGAAGCTTTCTTT. This translates into CASSESWDRDGEAFF.

This chain links TRBV9 with TRBJ2-1; 8 nucleotides match TRBD2. The CDR3 extends over 15 amino acids. Losses at the gene ends were 2 bases for V and 0 bases for J; bases not matched to a gene: 1. Germline V CDR1 and CDR2: SGDLS, YYNGEE. The CDR3 bases are TGTGCCAGCAGCGTTGCGGGGGGCTCCTACAATGAGCAGTTCTTC. Its protein is CASSVAGGSYNEQFF.

This chain's CDR3 is CASSPQTGGSEKLFF. The CDR3 nucleotides are TGTGCCAGCTCACCTCAAACAGGGGGTTCTGAAAAACTGTTTTTT. V is TRBV18 and J is TRBJ1-4; 8 bases are shared with TRBD1. The CDR3 is made up of 15 amino acids. Trimming removed 3 bases from V and 7 bases from J; junction bases left unmatched: 7. Germline V gene lookup returns CDR1 KGHSH and CDR2 LQKENI.

V gene TRBV29-1 combines with J gene TRBJ2-5, with 7 bases fitting TRBD1. The CDR3 is 12 residues long. Per the germline V gene, CDR1 is SQVTM and CDR2 is ANQGSEA. After removal of 6 bases from V and 2 bases from J, the junction contained 3 bases not matched to a gene. The CDR3 region is CSVMGQQETQYF. CDR3 coding DNA: TGCAGCGTCATGGGACAGCAAGAGACCCAGTACTTC.

This clone was observed a few times. The rearrangement joins TRBV5-4 to TRBJ2-3; no firm D call. V lost 2 bases and J lost 2, with 3 bases in between. Germline V gene data show CDR1 as SGHNT and CDR2 as YYREEE (reference sequence). The CDR3 consists of 12 residues. CDR3 sequence reads: CASSFNTDTQYF. CDR3 coding DNA: TGTGCCAGCAGCTTTAACACAGATACGCAGTATTTT.

The chain carries TRBV20-1 and TRBJ2-1; D is unresolved. Between the trimmed V and J ends, which lost 3 bases and 4 bases, there was a span of 4 bases. Germline V gene sequence: CDR1 DFQATT, CDR2 SNEGSKA (reference sequence). The CDR3 is made up of 11 amino acids. The CDR3 DNA reads as TGCAGTGCTAGTCGTTACAATGAGCAGTTCTTC. It yields the protein CSASRYNEQFF.

The chain links TRBV5-1 to TRBJ2-7; TRBD1 agrees at 7 bases. Germline trimming cut 3 bases from V and 5 bases from J; bases unmatched to any gene: 8. The germline CDR1 and CDR2 sequences are SGHRS and YFSETQ. The CDR3 spans 14 residues. CDR3 amino acids: CASSSRQGVDEQYF. For the CDR3, the DNA is TGCGCCAGCAGCTCTCGACAGGGAGTCGACGAGCAGTACTTC. The full variable domain, rest sourced from reference TRBV5-1 and TRBJ2-7, is KAGVTQTPRYLIKTRGQQVTLSCSPISGHRSVSWYQQTPGQGLQFLFEYFSETQRNKGNFPGRFSGRQFSNSRSEMNVSTLELGDSALYLCASSSRQGVDEQYFGPGTRLTVT.

The V call is TRBV19, the J call TRBJ1-5; D call uncertain. This CDR3 spans 13 amino acids. The germline V and J ends were trimmed by 3 bases and 7 bases, with 10 bases remaining between them. The germline V gene has CDR1 LNHDA and CDR2 SQIVND (reference sequence). For the CDR3, the DNA is TGTGCCAGTAGTATCCGTCAGAACCAGCCCCAGCATTTT. Its translation: CASSIRQNQPQHF.

V and J are TRBV5-1 and TRBJ1-1; D is possibly TRBD1 (6 bases). The CDR3 loop spans 14 amino acids. With 3 bases removed from V and 2 bases from J, the gap between germline ends came to 11 bases. Germline CDR1 and CDR2: SGHRS and YFSETQ. The CDR3 sequence is CASSYYRVNTEAFF. The CDR3 DNA follows: TGCGCCAGCAGCTATTACAGGGTAAACACTGAAGCTTTCTTT.

This clone was counted between two and nine times. The V and J genes are TRBV30 and TRBJ1-2; TRBD1 matches at 7 bases. The CDR3 is 13 amino acids. Germline assignment: CDR1 GTSNPN and CDR2 SVGIG (reference sequence). J gave up 3 bases and V 5 bases, and 6 bases lay outside the gene matches. The CDR3 sequence: CAWQGVGDYGYTF. Here the CDR3 DNA reads TGTGCCTGGCAGGGGGTGGGAGACTATGGCTACACCTTC.

This clone was observed a single time. V usage is TRBV7-3 and J usage is TRBJ2-1; TRBD2 aligns across 11 bases. Germline V gene lookup returns CDR1 SGHTA and CDR2 FQGTGA. V shed 8 bases and J 7 bases; nucleotides not matched to a gene: 10. The CDR3 extends over 15 amino acids. The CDR3 sequence is CASARLGLAENEQFF. CDR3 in DNA: TGTGCCAGCGCACGGCTGGGACTAGCGGAAAATGAGCAGTTCTTC.

This clone occurred a few times. V is TRBV7-2 and J is TRBJ1-2; D is perhaps TRBD1 (5 bases). CDR1 and CDR2 from the germline V gene are SGHTA and FQGNSA. The V gene lost 5 bases and the J gene lost 8 bases, with 12 bases spanning the gap. The CDR3 totals 12 residues. CDR3 sequence (DNA): TGTGCCAGCAGCCTCGGGGGGGGAGGCTACACCTTC. Translating it yields CASSLGGGGYTF.

The chain has TRBV7-2 and TRBJ2-3; 7 bases are shared with TRBD2. J was trimmed by 2 bases and V by 9 bases; bases with no gene match: 5. This CDR3 is 13 amino acids long. Germline V gene sequence: CDR1 SGHTA, CDR2 FQGNSA. CDR3 protein: CASGLDFTDTQYF. The DNA of the CDR3 is TGTGCCAGTGGACTAGACTTCACAGATACGCAGTATTTT. Based on the CDR3 plus reference TRBV7-2 and TRBJ2-3, the full variable domain is GAGVSQSPSNKVTEKGKDVELRCDPISGHTALYWYRQSLGQGLEFLIYFQGNSAPDKSGLPSDRFSAERTGGSVSTLTIQRTQQEDSAVYLCASGLDFTDTQYFGPGTRLTVL.

The rearrangement links TRBV7-2 to TRBJ1-1, with D perhaps TRBD1 (6 bases). This CDR3 contains 15 residues. Between the trimmed V and J ends, which lost 1 base and 4 bases, there was a span of 13 bases. Germline V gene sequence: CDR1 SGHTA, CDR2 FQGNSA. Written as DNA, the CDR3 is TGTGCCAGCAGCTTAGACACAGGGCGGCGCACTGAAGCTTTCTTT. It yields the protein CASSLDTGRRTEAFF.

This chain connects TRBV9 to TRBJ2-1; D ambiguous. V was trimmed by 4 bases and J by 6 bases, leaving 11 bases between them. Germline V gene data show CDR1 as SGDLS and CDR2 as YYNGEE. The CDR3 runs 13 residues. The CDR3 DNA reads as TGTGCCAGCAGCCTCACAGCCGCCAATGAGCAGTTCTTC. As protein: CASSLTAANEQFF.

This chain connects TRBV11-2 to TRBJ2-1; 7 nucleotides agree with TRBD2. J gave up 9 bases and V 3 bases, and 8 bases lay outside the gene matches. The V gene's germline CDR1 is SGHAT and CDR2 FQNNGV. The CDR3 sequence is 14 residues long. The chain's CDR3 is CASSFTAGAVEQFF. CDR3 in DNA: TGTGCCAGCAGCTTCACCGCGGGAGCAGTTGAGCAGTTCTTC.

The rearrangement links TRBV5-1 to TRBJ2-1, with TRBD2 identical over 7 bases. Trimming at V came to 4 bases and at J to 0 bases, leaving 7 bases not matched to a gene. Germline CDR1 and CDR2: SGHRS and YFSETQ. This CDR3 contains 16 residues. CDR3 residues: CASSLLAGSSYNEQFF. CDR3 DNA: TGCGCCAGCAGCCTATTAGCGGGTTCCTCCTACAATGAGCAGTTCTTC.

This rearrangement joins TRBV19 to TRBJ1-2; TRBD1 might be the D (6 bases). V gave up 5 bases and J gave up 0 bases, with 13 bases separating them. Germline V gene data show CDR1 as LNHDA and CDR2 as SQIVND (reference sequence). The CDR3 covers 15 residues. The CDR3 loop reads CASSSTGRSNYGYTF. CDR3 DNA: TGTGCCAGTAGTTCGACAGGCCGATCTAACTATGGCTACACCTTC. Together with reference TRBV19 and TRBJ1-2, the CDR3 gives the full variable domain: DGGITQSPKYLFRKEGQNVTLSCEQNLNHDAMYWYRQDPGQGLRLIYYSQIVNDFQKGDIAEGYSVSREKKESFPLTVTSAQKNPTAFYLCASSSTGRSNYGYTFGSGTRLTVV.

The genes are TRBV5-1 and TRBJ2-7; D possibly corresponds to TRBD2 (6 bases). The V gene lost 2 bases and the J gene lost 5 bases, with 17 bases spanning the gap. Germline CDR1 SGHRS, CDR2 YFSETQ. This CDR3 is 15 amino acids long. DNA of the CDR3: TGCGCCAGCAGCTTCGGGCGGAGGGGCACGGACGAGCAGTACTTC. Translating gives CASSFGRRGTDEQYF. Variable domain in full (rest from reference TRBV5-1 and TRBJ2-7): KAGVTQTPRYLIKTRGQQVTLSCSPISGHRSVSWYQQTPGQGLQFLFEYFSETQRNKGNFPGRFSGRQFSNSRSEMNVSTLELGDSALYLCASSFGRRGTDEQYFGPGTRLTVT.

CDR3 sequence reads: CASGVGEETQYF. CDR3 in DNA: TGTGCCAGCGGGGTCGGGGAGGAGACCCAGTACTTC. The chain links TRBV27 to TRBJ2-5; maybe TRBD2 (5 bases). V was cut by 8 bases and J by 5 bases, with 12 bases left in between. In germline, CDR1 is MNHEY, CDR2 SMNVEV (reference sequence). This CDR3 contains 12 residues.

V is TRBV5-4 and J is TRBJ2-5; D may be TRBD2 (6 bases). Germline values: CDR1 SGHNT, CDR2 YYREEE (reference sequence). V lost 0 bases and J 5 bases, leaving 14 bases between the germline ends. The CDR3 runs to 15 residues. The CDR3 DNA reads TGTGCCAGCAGCTTGGGGACTATCCCCGCGGAGACCCAGTACTTC. Translated: CASSLGTIPAETQYF.

V gene TRBV20-1 combines with J gene TRBJ2-1; 9 nucleotides align to TRBD2. Trimming cost V 3 bases and J 7 bases; bases outside gene matches: 10. The CDR3 is 15 residues long. Germline CDR1 is DFQATT and CDR2 is SNEGSKA (reference sequence). CDR3 sequence reads: CSASFPAGGTNEQFF. For the CDR3, the DNA is TGCAGTGCTAGTTTTCCGGCGGGGGGGACGAATGAGCAGTTCTTC.

The V and J genes are TRBV28 and TRBJ2-7, with 11 bases identical to TRBD2. Germline-derived CDR1 and CDR2 are MDHEN and SYDVKM. V lost 6 bases, J lost 0 bases, and 4 bases stayed unmatched. The CDR3 has 15 residues. Here the CDR3 reads CASSTGTSGSYEQYF. The CDR3 nucleotides read TGTGCCAGCAGCACAGGGACTAGCGGCTCCTACGAGCAGTACTTC.

V and J are TRBV10-3 and TRBJ2-5, with 12 bases identical to TRBD2. V lost 6 bases to trimming and J lost 5 bases; unmatched junction nucleotides: 16. The CDR3 is 18 amino acids. CDR1 and CDR2 (germline): ENHRY, SYGVKD. The CDR3 DNA reads TGTGCCATCAGCGCAAGACTAGCGGGGGAAACATCGGGGGAGACCCAGTACTTC. Translated: CAISARLAGETSGETQYF.

CDR3 in DNA: TGTGCCAGCAGTTACTGGGTGGGCCGGGAGCAGTTCTTC. Protein product: CASSYWVGREQFF. This chain joins TRBV6-2 or TRBV6-3 and TRBJ2-1; D not certain. The germline V gene has CDR1 MNHEY and CDR2 SVGEGT. This CDR3 is 13 amino acids long. V was trimmed by 1 base and J by 10 bases, leaving 11 bases between them.

In the case of this clone: The sample contains more than one DNA sequence encoding this CDR3. The V and J genes are TRBV7-9 and TRBJ2-3, with 7 bases that match TRBD1. The CDR3 covers 12 residues. Trimming removed 3 bases from V and 9 bases from J; junction bases left unmatched: 3. Germline V gives CDR1 SEHNR, CDR2 FQNEAQ (reference sequence). The DNA of the CDR3 is TGTGCCAGCAGCTTCGACAGGGACACGCAGTATTTT. As protein: CASSFDRDTQYF.

About this clone: An end of the junction does not agree with germline; a read error may underlie this. The chain uses TRBV7-7 and TRBJ2-3; 7 nucleotides line up with TRBD1. Looked up from germline, CDR1 is SSHAT and CDR2 is FNYEAQ (reference sequence). CDR3 length: 14 residues. CDR3 in amino acids: CASSQGVDTDTQYF. CDR3 nucleotide sequence: TGTGCTAGCAGCCAGGGGGTGGACACAGATACGCAGTATTTT.